The 28 T cell receptor beta chains given below trace back to one sample, sequenced in a study of graft-versus-host responses after intestinal transplantation. Processing released intraepithelial and lamina propria lymphocytes from the graft tissue. Libraries were prepared by immunoSEQ multiplex PCR; TCRdb keeps only in-frame clonotypes and omits some of them. The sample holds more than 30,000 clones, roughly 90% seen once. The sample consisted of ileum tissue, taken less than 210 days after intestinal transplant. These receptors were obtained from a human patient who received an intestinal transplant, so some T cells may come from the graft donor.

The chain carries TRBV10-3 and TRBJ1-2; D unresolved. The V gene lost 7 bases and the J gene lost 8 bases, with 20 bases spanning the gap. The CDR3 is 14 amino acids. Germline V CDR1 and CDR2: ENHRY, SYGVKD. DNA for the CDR3: TGTGCCATCACCGTGGACGGCCTTTCGAGGGGCTACACCTTC. Translating gives CAITVDGLSRGYTF.

J is TRBJ2-6 and V is TRBV11-2, with no clear D. Trimming took 4 bases from V and 2 from J, leaving 9 bases between them. CDR1 is SGHAT and CDR2 is FQNNGV in the germline V gene. The CDR3 extends over 15 amino acids. This CDR3 is CASSSWGAGANVLTF. The CDR3 region has the DNA TGTGCCAGCAGCTCGTGGGGTGCTGGGGCCAACGTCCTGACTTTC.

The rearrangement joins TRBV10-3 to TRBJ2-2; 11 bases map to TRBD2. With 7 bases clipped from V and 4 bases from J, the junction kept 8 bases outside the gene matches. Germline V gives CDR1 ENHRY, CDR2 SYGVKD. The CDR3 contains 16 residues. The CDR3 coding sequence is TGTGCCATCATGTGGGCTAGCGGGGGGAGCACCGGGGAGCTGTTTTTT. Translating gives CAIMWASGGSTGELFF.

V and J are TRBV28 and TRBJ2-1; 9 bases are shared with TRBD2. From germline, CDR1 is MDHEN and CDR2 SYDVKM. The CDR3 spans 19 residues. After removal of 6 bases from V and 4 bases from J, the junction contained 19 bases not matched to a gene. CDR3 DNA: TGTGCCAGCAGCCCCAGGGGTCGGGCGGGAGGGCCAGGGTACAATGAGCAGTTCTTC. Translating gives CASSPRGRAGGPGYNEQFF.

The rearrangement joins TRBV5-6 to TRBJ2-5; D perhaps matches TRBD2 (7 bases). V gave up 2 bases and J gave up 5 bases, with 16 bases separating them. The CDR3 consists of 15 residues. Germline V lookup: CDR1 SGHDT, CDR2 YYEEEE. The CDR3 DNA reads TGTGCCAGCAGCTTAACAACGGGGGGCGAGGAGACCCAGTACTTC. This sequence encodes CASSLTTGGEETQYF.

This chain connects TRBV19 to TRBJ2-5; the D is unclear. The CDR3 spans 11 residues. Looked up from germline, CDR1 is LNHDA and CDR2 is SQIVND (reference sequence). Trimming took 1 base from V and 4 from J, leaving 1 base between them. CDR3 protein: CASSIAETQYF. DNA of the CDR3: TGTGCCAGTAGTATAGCAGAGACCCAGTACTTC. The complete variable domain, with remaining parts taken from reference TRBV19 and TRBJ2-5, reads DGGITQSPKYLFRKEGQNVTLSCEQNLNHDAMYWYRQDPGQGLRLIYYSQIVNDFQKGDIAEGYSVSREKKESFPLTVTSAQKNPTAFYLCASSIAETQYFGPGTRLLVL.

The J gene is TRBJ2-2, the V gene TRBV18; 7 positions match TRBD2. CDR3 length: 16 residues. Germline-derived CDR1 and CDR2 are KGHSH and LQKENI. V lost 4 bases to trimming and J lost 1 base; unmatched junction nucleotides: 6. The CDR3 spells CASSQNLAENTGELFF. CDR3 coding DNA: TGTGCCAGCTCACAAAACCTAGCGGAGAACACCGGGGAGCTGTTTTTT.

The V call is TRBV30, the J call TRBJ2-5, with 7 bases matching TRBD2. V dropped 1 base and J dropped 4; count of bases not matched to a gene: 9. The CDR3 runs to 15 residues. The V gene's germline CDR1 is GTSNPN and CDR2 SVGIG (reference sequence). CDR3 sequence reads: CAWSAMAGVLETQYF. For the CDR3, the DNA is TGTGCCTGGAGTGCAATGGCGGGGGTCTTAGAGACCCAGTACTTC.

Regarding this clone: This CDR3 is also generated by other DNA sequences in the sample. This CDR3 reads CASRAAANYGYTF. The CDR3 DNA sequence: TGTGCCAGCAGAGCTGCAGCTAACTATGGCTACACCTTC. The chain couples TRBV6-5 to TRBJ1-2, with D unclear. CDR3 length: 13 amino acids. Germline-derived CDR1 and CDR2 are MNHEY and SVGAGI. V gave up 6 bases and J gave up 0 bases, with 8 bases separating them.

This rearrangement joins TRBV10-3 to TRBJ2-2; 9 nucleotides match TRBD1. The germline gives CDR1 ENHRY, CDR2 SYGVKD. The trim removed 6 bases at V and 1 base at J, leaving 6 bases unmatched. CDR3 length: 16 residues. The CDR3 DNA is TGTGCCATCAGGCAAAAGACAGGGGGGAACACCGGGGAGCTGTTTTTT. Amino acids: CAIRQKTGGNTGELFF.

The genes are TRBV10-3 and TRBJ2-5; 8 bases map to TRBD1. CDR1 ENHRY and CDR2 SYGVKD come from the germline V gene. With V trimmed by 0 bases and J by 4 bases, 1 base remained unmatched. This CDR3 is built from 14 residues. The CDR3 bases are TGTGCCATCAGTGAGTCCGGACAGGGAGAGACCCAGTACTTC. It codes for CAISESGQGETQYF.

The rearrangement joins TRBV7-9 to TRBJ1-5; a possible D gene is TRBD1 (5 bases). From germline, CDR1 is SEHNR and CDR2 FQNEAQ (reference sequence). V shed 5 bases and J shed 4 bases, with 15 bases lying between them. The CDR3 extends over 15 amino acids. CDR3 region: CASSPMGTGNQPQHF. The DNA for the CDR3 is TGTGCCAGCAGCCCCATGGGGACGGGAAATCAGCCCCAGCATTTT.

V is TRBV28 and J is TRBJ2-5, with a tentative D call TRBD2 (5 bases). CDR1 and CDR2 from the germline V gene are MDHEN and SYDVKM. The CDR3 extends over 14 amino acids. Trimming stripped 2 bases from V and 1 base from J, with 8 bases between. The CDR3 sequence: CASSLKTSQETQYF. DNA for the CDR3: TGTGCCAGCAGTTTAAAAACTAGCCAAGAGACCCAGTACTTC.

The chain combines TRBV6-5 with TRBJ2-3, with D uncertain. Germline CDR1 MNHEY, CDR2 SVGAGI. Trimming shortened V by 2 bases and J by 2 bases, and 11 bases separated the two germline ends. CDR3 length equals 15 residues. CDR3 sequence: CASSYLSLDTDTQYF. The CDR3 DNA reads TGTGCCAGCAGTTACCTGAGTTTGGACACAGATACGCAGTATTTT.

V and J are TRBV11-2 and TRBJ1-2; TRBD1 might be the D (5 bases). Per germline, CDR1 SGHAT and CDR2 FQNNGV. The CDR3 consists of 18 residues. The V end was cut by 3 bases, the J end by 2 bases, with 22 bases between. The CDR3 region has the DNA TGTGCCAGCAGCTTCGCAACTCAACCGGGACCTTCCAACTATGGCTACACCTTC. Translating gives CASSFATQPGPSNYGYTF.

The gene calls are TRBV4-1 and TRBJ1-2; TRBD1 matches at 7 bases. CDR1 MGHRA and CDR2 YSYEKL come from the germline V gene. The V gene end was trimmed by 4 bases and the J gene end by 3 bases; junction bases not matched to a gene: 14. The CDR3 is made up of 17 amino acids. The CDR3 region is CASSRRRQTGTDYGYTF. CDR3 bases: TGCGCCAGCAGCCGAAGGAGACAGACCGGGACAGACTATGGCTACACCTTC.

This clone was counted a few times. The chain links TRBV4-1 to TRBJ2-1; D ambiguous. Per germline, CDR1 MGHRA and CDR2 YSYEKL. This CDR3 contains 15 residues. The ends were cut back, 1 base at V and 2 bases at J, with 9 bases in the middle. CDR3: CASSQVSITYNEQFF. The CDR3 bases are TGCGCCAGCAGCCAAGTCTCGATCACCTACAATGAGCAGTTCTTC.

The chain joins TRBV7-6 to TRBJ1-5; 8 nucleotides match TRBD1. CDR1 is SGHVS, CDR2 FNYEAQ, per germline. The J segment lost 4 bases and the V segment lost 5 bases, leaving 7 bases of the junction unmatched. The CDR3 contains 15 residues. The DNA for the CDR3 is TGTGCCAGCAGCGCAGACAGGGGAAGGAATCAGCCCCAGCATTTT. It yields the protein CASSADRGRNQPQHF.

The CDR3 loop reads CAWSLMITTNEKLFF. The CDR3 bases are TGTGCCTGGAGTCTAATGATAACAACTAATGAAAAACTGTTTTTT. This chain connects TRBV30 to TRBJ1-4; unclear D gene. The CDR3 totals 15 residues. The V gene lost 2 bases and the J gene lost 0 bases, with 10 bases spanning the gap. Germline assignment: CDR1 GTSNPN and CDR2 SVGIG (reference sequence).

The J gene is TRBJ2-1, the V gene TRBV7-2; D gene uncertain. The CDR3 is made up of 15 amino acids. CDR1 and CDR2 (germline): SGHTA, FQGNSA. V was trimmed by 3 bases and J by 0 bases, leaving 9 bases between them. CDR3 amino acids: CASSFRKSSYNEQFF. CDR3 nucleotide sequence: TGTGCCAGCAGCTTCCGGAAGAGCTCCTACAATGAGCAGTTCTTC.

The rearrangement joins TRBV10-3 to TRBJ2-5; D may match TRBD1 or TRBD2 (5 bases each). The better agreement between TRBJ2-7 and the DNA end casts doubt on the J call. CDR3 length equals 14 residues. The V gene's germline CDR1 is ENHRY and CDR2 SYGVKD. In DNA form, the CDR3 reads TGTGCCATCAACCGGGACCTTCTGGGTCACGAGCAGTACTTC. Protein product: CAINRDLLGHEQYF.

This clone was observed a few times. The V gene is TRBV2, the J gene TRBJ2-1; possibly TRBD1 or TRBD2 for D (5 bases each). CDR3 length equals 17 residues. Germline V gene sequence: CDR1 SNHLY, CDR2 FYNNEI. V lost 3 bases and J lost 0, with 15 bases in between. The DNA for the CDR3 is TGTGCCAGCAGTGACGGGACGGGGATCAGCTCCTACAATGAGCAGTTCTTC. This sequence encodes CASSDGTGISSYNEQFF.

CDR3 sequence reads: CASSEDGGPWYEQYF. The CDR3 DNA reads as TGTGCCAGCAGTGAAGATGGTGGCCCCTGGTACGAGCAGTACTTC. This rearrangement joins TRBV2 to TRBJ2-5; D is unresolved. The J call may be faulty, since TRBJ2-7 better matches the DNA end. Germline V gene data show CDR1 as SNHLY and CDR2 as FYNNEI. CDR3 length: 15 residues.

The V call is TRBV2, the J call TRBJ2-5; 11 nucleotides match TRBD2. The V gene end was trimmed by 6 bases and the J gene end by 4 bases; junction bases not matched to a gene: 4. The CDR3 spans 14 residues. CDR1 is SNHLY, CDR2 FYNNEI, per germline. The CDR3 region has the DNA TGTGCCAGCAGCCCGGGACTAGCGGCAGAGACCCAGTACTTC. Translating it yields CASSPGLAAETQYF.

The chain carries TRBV4-2 and TRBJ2-1, with 10 bases matching TRBD2. CDR3 length: 17 residues. CDR1 is LGHNA and CDR2 is YNFKEQ in the germline V gene. The V and J ends lost 3 bases and 2 bases, in that order; junction bases with no gene match: 7. The CDR3 loop is CASSHNPGLATYNEQFF. The CDR3 DNA follows: TGTGCCAGCAGCCACAACCCGGGACTAGCGACCTACAATGAGCAGTTCTTC.

The genes are TRBV18 and TRBJ1-1, with D unclear. The germline gives CDR1 KGHSH, CDR2 LQKENI. Trimming took off 0 bases at V and 4 bases at J, with 6 bases between the two ends. This CDR3 comprises 13 residues. The CDR3 spells CASSPPVFTEAFF. The CDR3 coding sequence is TGTGCCAGCTCACCACCAGTATTCACTGAAGCTTTCTTT.

This chain joins TRBV5-4 and TRBJ1-4, with D possibly being TRBD1 (5 bases). The germline CDR1 and CDR2 sequences are SGHNT and YYREEE (reference sequence). The ends were cut back, 4 bases at V and 4 bases at J, with 14 bases in the middle. The CDR3 runs to 15 residues. CDR3 in amino acids: CASSEMTAYNEKLFF. The CDR3 DNA follows: TGTGCCAGCAGCGAGATGACAGCTTATAATGAAAAACTGTTTTTT.

The CDR3 loop reads CASSLGGAVETQYF. The DNA for the CDR3 is TGTGCCAGCAGCCTCGGGGGGGCCGTAGAGACCCAGTACTTC. This chain links TRBV5-4 with TRBJ2-5; 8 bases are a match to TRBD2. Per germline, CDR1 SGHNT and CDR2 YYREEE (reference sequence). This CDR3 has 14 amino acids. J gave up 4 bases and V 4 bases, and 6 bases lay outside the gene matches.